These 27 T cell receptor beta chains share one sample of origin, sequenced in a study of STAT3 mutations in large granular lymphocyte leukemia. The study's findings and limits: In T-cell large granular lymphocyte leukemia, about half of patients showed multiple immunodominant subclonotypes.

These TCRs' antigens remain unknown. The method was immunoSEQ multiplex PCR; TCRdb's version includes in-frame clones alone and lacks a portion of them. The sample contains 13,000 or so clones, around 90% of which appear only once. The material sequenced was PBMCs. Receptor source: a human donor with T large granular lymphocyte leukemia. Some clones in this sample may be carry-over from other donors' samples.

The chain is built from TRBV2 and TRBJ1-6; 8 positions match TRBD1. The CDR3 extends over 14 amino acids. Losses at the gene ends were 1 base for V and 10 bases for J; bases not matched to a gene: 3. Germline CDR1 and CDR2: SNHLY and FYNNEI. The CDR3 bases are TGTGCCAGCAGTGAAGGGACAGGGATATCACCCCTCCACTTT. Amino acid sequence: CASSEGTGISPLHF.

This clone was counted a single time. The rearrangement uses TRBV5-1 and TRBJ1-1; D remains unclear. Trimming took 7 bases from V and 0 from J, leaving 10 bases between them. The CDR3 spans 13 residues. CDR1 and CDR2 from the germline V gene are SGHRS and YFSETQ. The CDR3 nucleotides read TGCGCCAGCTTCGGGCCTCTGAACACTGAAGCTTTCTTT. It is translated as CASFGPLNTEAFF.

The J gene is TRBJ2-3, the V gene TRBV6-5, with D unresolved. The CDR3 has 13 amino acids. CDR1 and CDR2 (germline): MNHEY, SVGAGI. V was shortened by 4 bases and J by 6 bases, with 11 bases between the two germline ends. CDR3 sequence (DNA): TGTGCCAGCAGTTTGACCTCCGCGGATACGCAGTATTTT. The encoded protein is CASSLTSADTQYF.

This rearrangement joins TRBV18 to TRBJ2-7; D is unresolved. CDR3 length: 12 residues. Trimming took 1 base from V and 4 from J, leaving 5 bases between them. Germline CDR1 and CDR2: KGHSH and LQKENI. The CDR3 loop reads CASSPLGYEQYF. In nucleotides, the CDR3 is TGTGCCAGCTCACCACTCGGGTACGAGCAGTACTTC.

This clone was detected only once. A junction end diverges from the germline sequence, so it may reflect a read error. The chain carries TRBV5-1 and TRBJ2-3; 10 nucleotides line up with TRBD2. CDR1 is SGHRS, CDR2 YFSETQ, per germline. The CDR3 has 12 amino acids. CDR3 bases: TGCGCCAGCAGCGACCTAGCGGGGGATAAGGCTTTT. Translating gives CASSDLAGDKAF.

The chain carries TRBV6-1 and TRBJ2-3; 7 nucleotides agree with TRBD2. Unmatched junction bases numbered 5, after V lost 1 base and J lost 4 bases. The CDR3 spans 15 residues. CDR1 and CDR2 (germline): MNHNS, SASEGT. CDR3 in DNA: TGTGCCAGCAGTGAAGTGACTAGCATTCCAGATACGCAGTATTTT. Translation: CASSEVTSIPDTQYF.

The rearrangement links TRBV18 to TRBJ2-1; D not certain. CDR1 and CDR2 (germline): KGHSH, LQKENI. V was cut by 6 bases and J by 6 bases, with 9 bases left in between. The CDR3 length is 12 residues. CDR3 protein: CASSPPANEQFF. CDR3 bases: TGTGCCAGCTCCCCCCCCGCCAATGAGCAGTTCTTC.

The DNA for the CDR3 is TGTGCCAGCAGCCGGGACTTTAGCACTGAAGCTTTCTTT. Translating it yields CASSRDFSTEAFF. This rearrangement joins TRBV11-2 to TRBJ1-1; D might be TRBD1 (5 bases). V shed 5 bases and J shed 4 bases, with 11 bases lying between them. This CDR3 has 13 amino acids. In germline, CDR1 is SGHAT, CDR2 FQNNGV.

The chain uses TRBV6-1 and TRBJ1-1; tentatively, D is TRBD1 (5 bases). Germline-derived CDR1 and CDR2 are MNHNS and SASEGT. V lost 6 bases and J lost 1, with 9 bases in between. The CDR3 has 13 residues. CDR3 protein: CASRIQENTEAFF. CDR3 nucleotide sequence: TGTGCCAGCAGGATACAGGAGAACACTGAAGCTTTCTTT.

This clone was recorded once. The chain joins TRBV6-5 to TRBJ1-1; D perhaps matches TRBD1 (6 bases). V gave up 6 bases and J gave up 1 base, with 12 bases separating them. The length of the CDR3 is 14 residues. Germline V gives CDR1 MNHEY, CDR2 SVGAGI. The CDR3 nucleotides read TGTGCCAGCAGCGCCCCGGGGGCGAACACTGAAGCTTTCTTT. Protein sequence: CASSAPGANTEAFF.

V gene TRBV6-1 combines with J gene TRBJ2-7; 7 positions match TRBD2. Germline-derived CDR1 and CDR2 are MNHNS and SASEGT. The CDR3 spans 15 residues. V was pared by 3 bases and J by 0 bases, with 5 bases of the junction left unmatched. The CDR3 nucleotides read TGTGCCAGCAGTGATGTTAGCGGGTACTCCTACGAGCAGTACTTC. Encoded protein: CASSDVSGYSYEQYF.

CDR3 amino acids: CASSIGTGGTYEQYF. In DNA, the CDR3 is TGTGCCAGTAGTATAGGAACAGGAGGAACCTACGAGCAGTACTTC. The J gene is TRBJ2-7, the V gene TRBV19; D is possibly TRBD1 or TRBD2 (5 bases each). Germline lookup yields CDR1 LNHDA and CDR2 SQIVND (reference sequence). The V gene lost 1 base and the J gene lost 2 bases, with 12 bases spanning the gap. This CDR3 has 15 residues.

V and J are TRBV25-1 and TRBJ2-1; no definite D call. The CDR3 has 11 residues. Germline V gene lookup returns CDR1 MGHDK and CDR2 SYGVNS. The V end lost 6 bases, the J end lost 10 bases, and 10 bases lay between the germline ends. In DNA, the CDR3 is TGTGCCAGCAGAGTCTCACGGGAGCAGTTCTTC. The encoded protein is CASRVSREQFF.

V gene TRBV2 combines with J gene TRBJ2-5; D might be TRBD2 (5 bases). Trimming stripped 3 bases from V and 14 bases from J, with 19 bases between. Germline values: CDR1 SNHLY, CDR2 FYNNEI. CDR3 length: 13 residues. For the CDR3, the DNA is TGTGCCAGCAGTGAGAGATTCCCCGGGGAGCTATACTTC. This gives the protein CASSERFPGELYF.

CDR3 amino acids: CASSLADRGGYTF. For the CDR3, the DNA is TGTGCCAGCAGCTTGGCCGACAGGGGTGGCTACACCTTC. The chain is built from TRBV11-2 and TRBJ1-2, with 8 bases aligning to TRBD1. In germline, CDR1 is SGHAT, CDR2 FQNNGV. The V gene end was trimmed by 3 bases and the J gene end by 7 bases; junction bases not matched to a gene: 4. CDR3 length equals 13 residues. The complete variable domain, with remaining parts taken from reference TRBV11-2 and TRBJ1-2, reads EAGVAQSPRYKIIEKRQSVAFWCNPISGHATLYWYQQILGQGPKLLIQFQNNGVVDDSQLPKDRFSAERLKGVDSTLKIQPAKLEDSAVYLCASSLADRGGYTFGSGTRLTVV.

This chain links TRBV29-1 with TRBJ2-7; possible D gene TRBD1, 5 bases. This CDR3 region has 11 residues. Germline V gene sequence: CDR1 SQVTM, CDR2 ANQGSEA. V shed 5 bases and J shed 5 bases, with 10 bases lying between them. The CDR3 loop reads CSVSQGDEQYF. The CDR3 DNA reads TGCAGCGTTTCGCAAGGGGACGAGCAGTACTTC.

The chain employs TRBV4-1 and TRBJ2-7, with D possibly being TRBD2 (5 bases). V gave up 0 bases and J gave up 3 bases, with 9 bases separating them. The CDR3 covers 14 residues. Germline V lookup: CDR1 MGHRA, CDR2 YSYEKL. The CDR3 region has the DNA TGCGCCAGCAGCCAAGATCGGGGATTCTACGAGCAGTACTTC. This translates into CASSQDRGFYEQYF.

V and J are TRBV6-5 and TRBJ1-2, with TRBD1 matching 8 bases. From germline, CDR1 is MNHEY and CDR2 SVGAGI. J gave up 7 bases and V 6 bases, and 13 bases lay outside the gene matches. This CDR3 has 15 amino acids. The CDR3 DNA reads TGTGCCAGCAGCCCTGCACAGGGGGGAGTGGGTGGCTACACCTTC. It encodes CASSPAQGGVGGYTF.

The chain employs TRBV10-2 and TRBJ1-1; no reliable D call. Germline V gives CDR1 WSHSY, CDR2 SAAADI. The CDR3 runs 11 residues. Deletions cut 7 bases from V and 3 bases from J, with 6 bases between. The CDR3 is CASISYTEAFF. The DNA of the CDR3 is TGCGCCAGCATTTCGTACACTGAAGCTTTCTTT.

The table lists this clone with a few counts. The V call is TRBV11-2, the J call TRBJ1-5; D is unresolved. The CDR3 sequence is 13 residues long. Germline V gene lookup returns CDR1 SGHAT and CDR2 FQNNGV. Trimming took off 5 bases at V and 3 bases at J, with 8 bases between the two ends. The CDR3: CASSPDTNQPQHF. For the CDR3, the DNA is TGTGCCAGCAGCCCAGACACCAATCAGCCCCAGCATTTT.

The CDR3 protein is CASSQDGLRQPQHF. CDR3 in DNA: TGCGCCAGCAGCCAAGACGGCTTAAGACAGCCCCAGCATTTT. The genes are TRBV4-1 and TRBJ1-5; the D is unclear. Germline lookup yields CDR1 MGHRA and CDR2 YSYEKL. V lost 0 bases, J lost 7 bases, and 10 bases lay in between. The length of the CDR3 is 14 residues.

J is TRBJ1-5 and V is TRBV5-4; D uncertain. Germline V gene lookup returns CDR1 SGHNT and CDR2 YYREEE (reference sequence). Trimming pared 3 bases from V and 5 bases from J, leaving 6 bases between. The CDR3 totals 12 residues. CDR3 in DNA: TGTGCCAGCAGCTCCCTGGATCAGCCCCAGCATTTT. This gives the protein CASSSLDQPQHF.

The genes are TRBV18 and TRBJ1-5; a possible D gene is TRBD1 (5 bases). This CDR3 contains 16 residues. Germline V lookup: CDR1 KGHSH, CDR2 LQKENI. Trimming took off 3 bases at V and 0 bases at J, with 12 bases between the two ends. CDR3: CASSPSGRNSNQPQHF. The DNA for the CDR3 is TGTGCCAGCTCACCTTCGGGACGGAATAGCAATCAGCCCCAGCATTTT.

This chain connects TRBV2 to TRBJ1-2; D ambiguous. V dropped 5 bases and J dropped 8 bases, with 15 bases sitting between them. The CDR3 contains 13 residues. CDR1 and CDR2 (germline): SNHLY, FYNNEI. The DNA of the CDR3 is TGTGCCAGCAGTACCCAGCCCACCAGCGGCTACACCTTC. This translates into CASSTQPTSGYTF.

This clone came up once. The gene calls are TRBV18 and TRBJ2-7; 10 nucleotides align to TRBD1. Trimming at V came to 6 bases and at J to 2 bases, leaving 7 bases not matched to a gene. The CDR3 has 15 amino acids. CDR1 KGHSH and CDR2 LQKENI come from the germline V gene. CDR3 in amino acids: CASSPGTGDPYEQYF. CDR3 nucleotide sequence: TGTGCCAGCTCTCCCGGGACAGGGGACCCCTACGAGCAGTACTTC.

A remark on this clone: One junction end does not reproduce the germline sequence, and a read error may be involved. The chain combines TRBV5-1 with TRBJ1-2, with D possibly TRBD1 on 6 matching bases. The CDR3 runs 13 residues. CDR1 is SGHRS, CDR2 YFSETQ, per germline. This CDR3 reads CASSSWDTYGYIF. In DNA form, the CDR3 reads TGCGCCAGCAGCTCTTGGGACACCTATGGCTACATCTTC.

V and J are TRBV4-1 and TRBJ2-5; D gene uncertain. CDR1 is MGHRA, CDR2 YSYEKL, per germline. Trimming pared 1 base from V and 5 bases from J, leaving 8 bases between. The CDR3 loop spans 13 amino acids. CDR3 in amino acids: CASSQAGSETQYF. CDR3 nucleotides: TGCGCCAGCAGCCAAGCCGGGTCGGAGACCCAGTACTTC.